This T cell receptor beta chain was identified in a study of blood T cells in healthy people across ages (dated by TCRdb to 2014 to 2015). Describing the broader study: In model experiments, template switching captured roughly one uniquely barcoded TCR beta cDNA molecule for every two T cells. Donors of different ages were randomly distributed across sequencing lanes to avoid experimental bias. Donors were grouped into four age groups: young (average about 15 years), middle-aged (around 39), aged (around 66) and long-lived (just over 80). The study analyzed two additional independent replicas of 1 million unique cDNA reads from the same blood draw for two donors, one aged 18 to 30 and one aged 80 or older. Age-related changes in TCR beta repertoire diversity were measured in the study by deep sequencing normalized with unique cDNA molecular identifiers. General study outcomes and caveats: Estimates of total diversity based on one million sequenced T cells were considered lower bounds and underestimates. Observed TCR beta diversity per million T cells fell roughly linearly with age, and a significant reduction was already apparent by age around 40. Because the CMV infection status of the donors was unknown, age-related changes in expanded clonotypes may potentially have been confounded. Conclusive comparison of naive and antigen-experienced compartments was prevented by the profiling of bulk unsorted PBMCs. The long-lived group showed more naive CD4+ T cells, fewer expanded clones and increased TCR diversity than the aged group, suggesting age selection. A strong correlation was found between observed TCR beta diversity and the percentage of naive T cells measured by flow cytometry.

This clonotype was seen a few times. Its antigen specificity is not known. No much larger clone exists at a distance of one base, and base qualities are not known. Systemically healthy Caucasian individuals from Russia, approximately 39 in total and aged about 6 to 95 years, were included as donors. Each donor gave around 9.9 milliliters of peripheral blood, collected into EDTA-treated Vacutainer tubes. Ficoll-Paque density-gradient centrifugation was used to isolate PBMCs, with at least 6.5 million obtained per sample. Trizol reagent was used to extract total RNA from the PBMCs, yielding at least 5.5 micrograms per sample. Naive CD45RAhigh/CD27high T cell percentages were measured by flow cytometry on a PBMC aliquot from every donor. Library preparation was by 5' RACE. Sequencing was carried out with an Illumina HiSeq 2500. The second PCR ran for roughly 7 to 12 cycles and used a J-beta primer mix along with a sample-barcoded 5' primer. A unique molecular identifier was introduced onto each TCR beta cDNA molecule by a template-switch 5' adaptor carrying 12 random nucleotides. At least 2.5 million CDR3-containing paired-end reads were obtained from each sample. First-strand cDNA synthesis was performed from all RNA using the Mint cDNA synthesis kit, with priming by a TRBC-specific oligonucleotide. Following uracil-DNA glycosylase treatment, all cDNA underwent a first 18-cycle PCR with the universal primers M1SS and BC2_uni_R. The authors' analysis ran thus. Each sample was normalized by randomly selecting 1 million high-quality reads, each carrying a distinct molecular identifier. Instead of being binned into consensus sequences, reads with shared molecular identifiers were discarded. CDR3 identification, clonotype clustering and error correction used MiTCR with a Q25 quality threshold and the strictest error-elimination algorithm. A nonparametric unseen species model with Euler transformation was used to estimate lower-bound total TCR beta diversity. In-frame beta chains were kept once TCRdb had trimmed the public reads at Q25 with fastp and called clones with MiXCR. Entries that share a CDR3 protein sequence are merged under the most common genes and DNA. The V and J calls were determined by TCRdb, not by the authors. For this sample the table gives around 750,000 distinct CDR3 sequences, of which 50% to 65% were detected only once. Around 40% of the sample rests with the top ten.

What was sequenced was blood. This clonotype was sampled from a man older than 75 in good health.

The DNA sequence is as follows: TGTGCCAGCAGCGGAGGCCCGCTGGGCTACGAGCAGTACTTC. Translated, it reads CASSGGPLGYEQYF. Here the chain combines TRBV9 and TRBJ2-5, with the D gene uncertain. Matching the DNA end better, TRBJ2-7 makes the J call doubtful. As encoded in the germline V gene, CDR1 is SGDLS while CDR2 is YYNGEE. Spanning cysteine to phenylalanine, the CDR3 consists of 14 amino acids. The retained sequence is limited to the CDR3, 42 bases, with the frame set at the first base.